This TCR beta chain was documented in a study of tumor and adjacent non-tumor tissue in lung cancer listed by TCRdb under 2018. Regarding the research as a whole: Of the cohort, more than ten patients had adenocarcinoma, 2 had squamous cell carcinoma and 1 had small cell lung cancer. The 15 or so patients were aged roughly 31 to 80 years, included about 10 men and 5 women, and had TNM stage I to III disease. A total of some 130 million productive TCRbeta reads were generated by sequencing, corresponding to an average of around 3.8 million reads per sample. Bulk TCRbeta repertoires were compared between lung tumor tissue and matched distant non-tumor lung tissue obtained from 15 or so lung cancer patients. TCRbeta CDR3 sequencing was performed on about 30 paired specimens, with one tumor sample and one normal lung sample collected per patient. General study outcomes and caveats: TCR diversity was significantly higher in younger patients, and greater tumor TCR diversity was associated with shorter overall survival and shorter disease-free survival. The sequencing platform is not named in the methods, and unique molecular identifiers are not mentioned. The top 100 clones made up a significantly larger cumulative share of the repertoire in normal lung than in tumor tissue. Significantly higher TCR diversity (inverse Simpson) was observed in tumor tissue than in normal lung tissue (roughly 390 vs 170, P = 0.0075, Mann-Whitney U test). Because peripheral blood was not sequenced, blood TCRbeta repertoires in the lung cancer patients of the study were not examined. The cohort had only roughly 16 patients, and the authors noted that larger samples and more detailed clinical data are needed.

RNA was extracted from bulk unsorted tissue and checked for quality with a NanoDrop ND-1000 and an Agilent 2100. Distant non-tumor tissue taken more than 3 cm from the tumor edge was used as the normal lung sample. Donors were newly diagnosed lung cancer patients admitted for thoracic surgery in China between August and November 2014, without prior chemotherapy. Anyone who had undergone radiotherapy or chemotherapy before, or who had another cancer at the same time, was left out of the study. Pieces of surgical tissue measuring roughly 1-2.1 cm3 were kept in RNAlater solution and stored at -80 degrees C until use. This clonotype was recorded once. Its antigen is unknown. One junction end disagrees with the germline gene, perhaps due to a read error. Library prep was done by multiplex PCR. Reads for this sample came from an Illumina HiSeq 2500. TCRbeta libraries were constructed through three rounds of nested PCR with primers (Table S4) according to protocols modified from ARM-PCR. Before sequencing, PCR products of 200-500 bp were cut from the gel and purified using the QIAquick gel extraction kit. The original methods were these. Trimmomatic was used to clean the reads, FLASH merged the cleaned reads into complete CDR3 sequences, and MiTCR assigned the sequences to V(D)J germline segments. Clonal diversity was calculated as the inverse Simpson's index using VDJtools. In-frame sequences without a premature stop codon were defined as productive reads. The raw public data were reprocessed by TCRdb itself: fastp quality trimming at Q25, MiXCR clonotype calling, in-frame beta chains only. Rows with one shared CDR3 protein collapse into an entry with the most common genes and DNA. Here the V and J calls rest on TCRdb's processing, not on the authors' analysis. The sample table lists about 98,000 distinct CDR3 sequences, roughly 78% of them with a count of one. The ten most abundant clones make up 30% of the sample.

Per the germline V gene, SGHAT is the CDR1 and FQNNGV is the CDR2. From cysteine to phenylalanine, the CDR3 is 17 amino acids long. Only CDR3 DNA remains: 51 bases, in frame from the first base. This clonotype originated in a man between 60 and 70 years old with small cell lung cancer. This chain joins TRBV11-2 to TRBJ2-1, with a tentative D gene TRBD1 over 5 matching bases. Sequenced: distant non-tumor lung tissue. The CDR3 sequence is CASGLMTAQSSCNEQFF. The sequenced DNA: TGTGCCAGCGGCTTAATGACAGCCCAGAGCTCCTGCAATGAGCAGTTTTTC.